Below are 16 T cell receptor beta chains sequenced from a single sample in a study of T cell changes during pregnancy in multiple sclerosis. Assay: immunoSEQ multiplex PCR; the TCRdb copy retains only in-frame clones and omits some. The top ten hold roughly 1.8% of the sample, which has tens of thousands of clones, approximately 93% seen once. The sequencing used peripheral blood, collected after pregnancy. Receptor source: a female donor with multiple sclerosis, enrolled in a pregnancy study.

This chain connects TRBV6-5 to TRBJ2-1; TRBD1 agrees at 7 bases. CDR3 length: 13 residues. The V and J ends lost 10 bases and 4 bases, in that order; junction bases with no gene match: 7. Germline CDR1 MNHEY, CDR2 SVGAGI. CDR3 coding DNA: TGTGCCACCTTAGACAGGGAGTACAATGAGCAGTTCTTC. This translates into CATLDREYNEQFF.

J is TRBJ2-5 and V is TRBV7-3; a weak D match, TRBD2 (5 bases). This CDR3 is 15 amino acids long. Trimming cost V 0 bases and J 3 bases, with 11 bases left between them. CDR1 and CDR2 (germline): SGHTA, FQGTGA. CDR3 coding DNA: TGTGCCAGCAGCTTAACTGGGCGGGCGGAAGAGACCCAGTACTTC. It translates to CASSLTGRAEETQYF. Using reference TRBV7-3 and TRBJ2-5 for the parts outside the CDR3, the full variable domain is GAGVSQTPSNKVTEKGKYVELRCDPISGHTALYWYRQSLGQGPEFLIYFQGTGAADDSGLPNDRFFAVRPEGSVSTLKIQRTERGDSAVYLCASSLTGRAEETQYFGPGTRLLVL.

V gene TRBV29-1 combines with J gene TRBJ2-2, with 9 bases lining up with TRBD1. The CDR3 consists of 16 residues. Germline loops: CDR1 SQVTM, CDR2 ANQGSEA. Trimming removed 6 bases from V and 4 bases from J; junction bases left unmatched: 12. As DNA, the CDR3 is TGCAGCGTCTCCCCACAGGGGGCTAGAGGCACCGGGGAGCTGTTTTTT. This translates into CSVSPQGARGTGELFF.

V is TRBV18 and J is TRBJ2-5; TRBD2 matches 9 bases. There are 19 residues in the CDR3. CDR1 and CDR2 (germline): KGHSH, LQKENI. The V segment lost 0 bases and the J segment 2 bases; nucleotides outside the gene matches: 13. The CDR3 nucleotides read TGTGCCAGCTCACCACCGTGGGCTAGCGGGACCGACCTACAAGAGACCCAGTACTTC. Translating gives CASSPPWASGTDLQETQYF.

The chain carries TRBV6-1 and TRBJ2-2; 7 bases map to TRBD1. The V gene end was trimmed by 4 bases and the J gene end by 3 bases; junction bases not matched to a gene: 2. The CDR3 has 14 amino acids. The germline V gene encodes CDR1 MNHNS and CDR2 SASEGT. CDR3 loop: CASSVDRDTGELFF. Written as DNA, the CDR3 is TGTGCCAGCAGTGTAGACAGGGACACCGGGGAGCTGTTTTTT.

This clone was observed a single time. The chain joins TRBV4-2 to TRBJ2-7; 9 positions match TRBD2. V shed 0 bases and J 6 bases; nucleotides not matched to a gene: 6. Germline V CDR1 and CDR2: LGHNA, YNFKEQ. This CDR3 contains 15 residues. CDR3 in amino acids: CASSQDQIAGAEQYF. CDR3 DNA: TGTGCCAGCAGCCAAGATCAGATAGCGGGAGCCGAGCAGTACTTC.

This sequence joins TRBV7-2 and TRBJ2-7; D is possibly TRBD2 (5 bases). The CDR3 extends over 14 amino acids. Germline values: CDR1 SGHTA, CDR2 FQGNSA. V was cut by 3 bases and J by 2 bases, with 11 bases left in between. In DNA, the CDR3 is TGTGCCAGCAGCTTGGGCGGGTACGCCTACGAGCAGTACTTC. Amino acids: CASSLGGYAYEQYF.

CDR3 DNA sequence: TGCGCCAGCAGCTTGGCGAGGACCGGGGAGCTGTTTTTT. Amino acid sequence: CASSLARTGELFF. V gene TRBV5-1 combines with J gene TRBJ2-2; D call uncertain. CDR1 SGHRS and CDR2 YFSETQ come from the germline V gene. V dropped 0 bases and J dropped 5 bases, with 5 bases sitting between them. The CDR3 covers 13 residues. The full variable domain, rest sourced from reference TRBV5-1 and TRBJ2-2, is KAGVTQTPRYLIKTRGQQVTLSCSPISGHRSVSWYQQTPGQGLQFLFEYFSETQRNKGNFPGRFSGRQFSNSRSEMNVSTLELGDSALYLCASSLARTGELFFGEGSRLTVL.

This clone appeared a single time. The chain uses TRBV25-1 and TRBJ1-1; 12 positions agree with TRBD1. CDR3 length: 17 amino acids. Germline trimming cut 5 bases from V and 4 bases from J; bases unmatched to any gene: 11. Germline V gene lookup returns CDR1 MGHDK and CDR2 SYGVNS. The chain's CDR3 is CASSHTGTGGEGTEAFF. CDR3 in DNA: TGTGCCAGCAGTCACACCGGGACAGGGGGCGAGGGCACTGAAGCTTTCTTT.

The chain links TRBV6-4 to TRBJ2-2; D remains ambiguous. Germline V gene data show CDR1 as MRHNA and CDR2 as SNTAGT. Trimming took off 4 bases at V and 1 base at J, with 4 bases between the two ends. This CDR3 contains 13 residues. CDR3 in amino acids: CASSAGNTGELFF. CDR3 bases: TGTGCCAGCAGTGCCGGGAACACCGGGGAGCTGTTTTTT.

This chain uses TRBV21-1 with TRBJ2-4; the D call in the table, TRBD1, was not verified against the DNA. TRBV21-1 is a pseudogene segment. The length of the CDR3 is 18 residues. The CDR3 bases are TGTGCCAGCAGGAGGACAGGGGAAAGGGCCCGGGCCAAAAACATTCAGTACTTC. This encodes CASRRTGERARAKNIQYF.

The CDR3 DNA follows: TGTGCCAGCAGTTTGGGGCGGGGTCCCTACAATGAGCAGTTCTTC. Translating gives CASSLGRGPYNEQFF. The gene calls are TRBV28 and TRBJ2-1; D is perhaps TRBD2 (6 bases). Germline values: CDR1 MDHEN, CDR2 SYDVKM. Between the trimmed V and J ends, which lost 3 bases and 2 bases, there was a span of 11 bases. The CDR3 has 15 amino acids.

This chain links TRBV28 with TRBJ2-7, with D perhaps TRBD1 (5 bases). V shed 4 bases and J shed 3 bases, with 7 bases lying between them. CDR1 and CDR2 from the germline V gene are MDHEN and SYDVKM. The CDR3 is 12 amino acids. The CDR3 reads CASSSDSYEQYF. CDR3 DNA sequence: TGTGCCAGCAGTTCCGACAGCTACGAGCAGTACTTC.

V and J are TRBV27 and TRBJ2-7; 8 bases align to TRBD2. Germline V CDR1 and CDR2: MNHEY, SMNVEV (reference sequence). The CDR3 contains 15 residues. Trimming cost V 3 bases and J 0 bases; bases outside gene matches: 4. The CDR3, as DNA: TGTGCCAGCAGTTTCGAAGCGGGAGCCTCCTACGAGCAGTACTTC. Protein sequence: CASSFEAGASYEQYF.

This chain connects TRBV7-9 to TRBJ2-3; D possibly corresponds to TRBD2 (5 bases). CDR1 SEHNR and CDR2 FQNEAQ come from the germline V gene (reference sequence). The CDR3 is 15 amino acids. V shed 6 bases and J shed 0 bases, with 13 bases lying between them. CDR3 residues: CASSRLAGSTDTQYF. The CDR3 nucleotides read TGTGCCAGCAGTCGGCTTGCGGGCAGCACAGATACGCAGTATTTT.

The V gene is TRBV7-2, the J gene TRBJ2-5, with D possibly being TRBD2 (6 bases). V dropped 4 bases and J dropped 9 bases, with 12 bases sitting between them. Germline CDR1 and CDR2: SGHTA and FQGNSA. The CDR3 loop spans 12 amino acids. Here the CDR3 reads CASSSRGSAQYF. The CDR3 bases are TGTGCCAGCAGCTCTCGGGGGTCGGCCCAGTACTTC.